This T cell receptor (beta chain) was obtained from a study of beta chain features in type 1 diabetes. Study-wide points: Researchers caution that PCR might favor shorter templates, equally among patients and controls. Patients with Type 1 diabetes showed moderately but significantly shorter TCRB CDR3s in all four CD4+ subsets.

This clone was seen at least ten times. Its matching antigen is unknown. The authors reverse transcribed all of the isolated RNA, so sequencing captured expressed TCRB transcripts. Only in-frame clones appear in the TCRdb table, and some are missing; sequencing was by immunoSEQ multiplex PCR. The table records 95,000 to 150,000 clones, 15% to 20% of them present only once. In total, each donor contributed a single heparinised blood draw that averaged about 100 mL. By way of CD45RO/CCR7/CD25/CD127/CD95/CD27, the CD4+ regulatory, stem cell-like memory, central memory and naive cells were sorted. Each sorted fraction was over 95% pure. The sample consisted of central memory CD4+ T cells from blood. This clonotype originated in a man aged 18 to 29 with type 1 diabetes.

The CDR3 DNA sequence: TGTGCCAGCAGTTCCGGGACATCTAATGAAAAACTGTTTTTT. Protein: CASSSGTSNEKLFF. The rearrangement joins TRBV28 to TRBJ1-4; TRBD1 is a possible D gene (6 bases). Trimming removed 4 bases from V and 3 bases from J, with 9 bases in between. Looked up from germline, CDR1 is MDHEN and CDR2 is SYDVKM. The CDR3 is 14 residues long.